This TCR beta chain was obtained from a study of CD8 T cells in Susac syndrome. RNA amounts of about 0.45 to 1 ug underwent reverse transcription with random hexamers. immunoSEQ multiplex PCR amplified TCR beta CDR3 across 54 Vbeta, 13 Jbeta. TCRdb passed the immunoSEQ multiplex PCR reads through MiXCR, listing each CDR3 protein once. Here the sample spans some 450,000 distinct CDR3 sequences, 85% being singletons. There are 13 residues in the CDR3. Germline V gives CDR1 SGHRS, CDR2 YFSETQ. Trimming removed 3 bases from V and 6 bases from J; junction bases left unmatched: 3. Sequencing of TCR beta drew on CD8+ and CD4+ T cells from blood. Treatment-naive patients with stable or active relapsing-remitting disease served as multiple sclerosis controls.

This sequence originates from a human donor with multiple sclerosis. The chain combines TRBV5-1 with TRBJ2-1; TRBD1 agrees at 7 bases. The sequencing sample was made of CD8+ T cells from PBMCs. CDR3 sequence: CASSWYRGNEQFF. The CDR3 DNA sequence: TGCGCCAGCAGCTGGTACAGGGGCAATGAGCAGTTCTTC.